Below, one TCR beta chain is given with its context. The entry originates in a study of blood T cell repertoires in COVID-19. Overall study context: The United States, Italy and Spain provided the acute and convalescent COVID-19 samples. From T cells, B-cell-depleted T cells, or PBMCs came the material, which was cDNA or gDNA.

Seattle researchers signed up patients amid active infection and tracked them longitudinally. V lost 6 bases and J lost 3; bases outside the gene matches: 1. This CDR3 region has 15 residues. From germline, CDR1 is MNHEY and CDR2 SVGAGI. Per the authors' pipeline: Amplification from reference gene primers served as the basis for estimated nucleated cell counts. Generated by immunoSEQ multiplex PCR, the TCRdb table keeps only in-frame clones and is missing some. D and trimming come from the DNA, and the V and J calls and clone size come from that table. The table lists about 170,000 clones, around 84% of them singletons.

Source material: peripheral blood. The J gene is TRBJ2-2, the V gene TRBV6-5; 13 bases are a match to TRBD2. This receptor was taken from a woman in her 70s with COVID-19, enrolled during active disease. The CDR3 region has the DNA TGTGCCAGCAGAGGACTAGCGGGAGACACCGGGGAGCTGTTTTTT. As protein: CASRGLAGDTGELFF.